The clone carrying this T cell receptor (beta chain) was observed once. What it recognizes is unknown. Primers included in the PCR were 60 Vbeta and 13 Jbeta primers. This table comes from immunoSEQ multiplex PCR, and its TCRdb copy is limited to in-frame clones, with some not included. The table has approximately 61,000 clones, over 60% seen once; the top ten hold approximately 3%. This record belongs to a study of cytomegalovirus exposure and HLA in healthy donors. Overall study context: An earlier analysis found around 100 million unique TCR beta sequences from approximately 190 million T cells. Study-wide findings and caveats: The only immune exposure information that was available was CMV serostatus. Researchers counted around 160 TCR beta chains as cytomegalovirus-associated. An analysis that came later showed most CMV-associated TCR beta chains appearing HLA-restricted.

Germline CDR1 LGHNA, CDR2 YNFKEQ. Trimming left V 4 bases short and J 5 bases short, with 17 bases between. The CDR3 spans 15 residues. The sample taken for sequencing was PBMCs. V and J are TRBV4-2 and TRBJ2-5, with D tentatively TRBD1 (5 bases). The source is a woman aged 45 to 65 in good health and CMV-seronegative. The CDR3 protein is CASSPQPTVRETQYF. The CDR3 region has the DNA TGTGCCAGCAGCCCCCAGCCGACAGTCCGGGAGACCCAGTACTTC.